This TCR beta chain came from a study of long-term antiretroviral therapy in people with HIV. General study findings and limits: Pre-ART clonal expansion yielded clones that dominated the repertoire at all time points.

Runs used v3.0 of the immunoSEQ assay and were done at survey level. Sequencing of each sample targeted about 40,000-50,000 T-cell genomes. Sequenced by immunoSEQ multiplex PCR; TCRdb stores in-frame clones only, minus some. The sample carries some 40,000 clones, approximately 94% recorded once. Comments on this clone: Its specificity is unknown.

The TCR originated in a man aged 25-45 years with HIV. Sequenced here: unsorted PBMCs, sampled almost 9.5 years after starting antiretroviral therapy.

CDR3 coding DNA: TGTGCCAGCAGCGTCACACAGGGGGGGTACGAGCAGTACTTC. This translates into CASSVTQGGYEQYF. The rearrangement joins TRBV9 to TRBJ2-7; possibly TRBD1 for D (8 bases). With 2 bases removed from V and 4 bases from J, the gap between germline ends came to 13 bases. The CDR3 extends over 14 amino acids. Germline CDR1 is SGDLS and CDR2 is YYNGEE.